The source of this TCR beta chain is a study of T cell responses to AZD1222 COVID-19 vaccine. Study-level points and caveats: Baseline serostatus was positive in only a handful of AZD1222 recipients. Following two doses of AZD1222, Spike-specific TCR breadth and depth rose.

The table came from immunoSEQ multiplex PCR; TCRdb's copy has only in-frame clones and leaves some out. The repertoire holds roughly 150,000 clones, 92% seen once, with less than 2.5% in the top ten. With 4 bases clipped from V and 3 bases from J, the junction kept 3 bases outside the gene matches. The germline gives CDR1 LGHNA, CDR2 YNFKEQ. This CDR3 comprises 15 residues. Concerning this clone: Its antigen is not identified.

This sequence was found in an adult in good health. Sequenced here: peripheral blood, sampled on day 0 of AZD1222 vaccination. J is TRBJ1-6 and V is TRBV4-2; 7 nucleotides line up with TRBD1. CDR3 sequence (DNA): TGTGCCAGCAGCCTCGGGACAGACTATAATTCACCCCTCCACTTT. Protein: CASSLGTDYNSPLHF.